The 21 T cell receptor beta chains below all came from one sample that was sequenced in a study of T cell changes during pregnancy in multiple sclerosis. The method was immunoSEQ multiplex PCR; TCRdb's version includes in-frame clones alone and lacks a portion of them. The sample has approximately 60,000 clones, roughly 94% seen once. The input for sequencing was CD8+ T cells from peripheral blood mononuclear cells, taken in the third trimester of pregnancy. These receptors came from a female donor with multiple sclerosis, enrolled in a pregnancy study.

The rearrangement links TRBV5-6 to TRBJ2-1; 14 nucleotides agree with TRBD2. Germline CDR1 reads SGHDT; CDR2 reads YYEEEE. There are 17 residues in the CDR3. Trimming at V came to 4 bases and at J to 0 bases, leaving 3 bases not matched to a gene. Written as DNA, the CDR3 is TGTGCCAGCAGCCTGGGACTAGCGGGGGCCTCCTACAATGAGCAGTTCTTC. Its translation is CASSLGLAGASYNEQFF. Filled out from reference TRBV5-6 and TRBJ2-1, the complete variable domain reads DAGVTQSPTHLIKTRGQQVTLRCSPKSGHDTVSWYQQALGQGPQFIFQYYEEEERQRGNFPDRFSGHQFPNYSSELNVNALLLGDSALYLCASSLGLAGASYNEQFFGPGTRLTVL.

The gene calls are TRBV28 and TRBJ1-4, with unresolved D. Germline CDR1 is MDHEN and CDR2 is SYDVKM. V lost 3 bases and J 8 bases, leaving 4 bases between the germline ends. This CDR3 has 11 residues. CDR3 bases: TGTGCCAGCAGTTTTTCGGAAAAACTGTTTTTT. Its translation is CASSFSEKLFF.

The V and J genes are TRBV4-3 and TRBJ2-1; 13 positions match TRBD2. Germline CDR1 and CDR2: LGHNA and YSLEER. J gave up 0 bases and V 4 bases, and 6 bases lay outside the gene matches. The CDR3 sequence is 18 residues long. The CDR3 nucleotides read TGCGCCAGCAGCCCGGGACTAGCGGGGCCGAGCTCCTACAATGAGCAGTTCTTC. Residues: CASSPGLAGPSSYNEQFF.

This chain links TRBV7-8 with TRBJ2-1, with 11 bases identical to TRBD2. V trimming: 5 bases; J trimming: 7 bases; junction bases outside the gene matches: 16. This CDR3 has 18 residues. Germline CDR1 is SGHVS and CDR2 is FQNEAQ. CDR3 in amino acids: CASSPNSLLAGARNEQFF. CDR3 sequence (DNA): TGTGCCAGCAGCCCCAACTCATTACTAGCGGGAGCCAGGAATGAGCAGTTCTTC. The whole variable domain, filled in from reference TRBV7-8 and TRBJ2-1, reads GAGVSQSPRYKVAKRGQDVALRCDPISGHVSLFWYQQALGQGPEFLTYFQNEAQLDKSGLPSDRFFAERPEGSVSTLKIQRTQQEDSAVYLCASSPNSLLAGARNEQFFGPGTRLTVL.

This rearrangement joins TRBV13 to TRBJ2-7, with 10 bases matching TRBD1. The germline V gene has CDR1 PRHDT and CDR2 FYEKMQ (reference sequence). V trimming: 1 base; J trimming: 2 bases; junction bases outside the gene matches: 8. CDR3 length: 17 residues. This CDR3 reads CASSLEGQGQGTYEQYF. The CDR3 nucleotides read TGTGCCAGCAGCTTAGAGGGCCAGGGACAGGGGACCTACGAGCAGTACTTC.

For the CDR3, the DNA is TGTGCCAGCAGCTTACAGGGAGGAGGAGAGACCCAGTACTTC. Amino acids: CASSLQGGGETQYF. V is TRBV7-7 and J is TRBJ2-5, with D perhaps matching TRBD2 (6 bases). Germline lookup yields CDR1 SSHAT and CDR2 FNYEAQ (reference sequence). V was shortened by 2 bases and J by 4 bases, with 11 bases between the two germline ends. The CDR3 runs to 14 residues.

This clone was seen once. The V and J genes are TRBV28 and TRBJ2-7, with a tentative D call TRBD2 (5 bases). V was shortened by 6 bases and J by 5 bases, with 20 bases between the two germline ends. Germline assignment: CDR1 MDHEN and CDR2 SYDVKM. This CDR3 has 15 amino acids. CDR3 nucleotide sequence: TGTGCCAGCAGCCAGCCCCGGAGGATCCTAGACGAGCAGTACTTC. Residues: CASSQPRRILDEQYF.

This clone was picked up one time. DNA of the CDR3: TGTGCCAGCAGTTCCACGACTAGCGGGAGACGGTACGAGCAGTACTTC. Translated: CASSSTTSGRRYEQYF. This chain connects TRBV6-5 to TRBJ2-7, with TRBD2 matching over 12 bases. From germline, CDR1 is MNHEY and CDR2 SVGAGI. Trimming took 4 bases from V and 4 from J; bases not matched to a gene: 8. The CDR3 contains 16 residues.

The rearrangement links TRBV19 to TRBJ2-3; 9 bases are a match to TRBD2. With V trimmed by 1 base and J by 0 bases, 8 bases remained unmatched. The V gene's germline CDR1 is LNHDA and CDR2 SQIVND (reference sequence). The CDR3 is 18 amino acids. The CDR3 here is CASSIGLAGPTSTDTQYF. As DNA, the CDR3 is TGTGCCAGTAGTATAGGTCTAGCGGGACCCACTAGCACAGATACGCAGTATTTT. Together with reference TRBV19 and TRBJ2-3, the CDR3 gives the full variable domain: DGGITQSPKYLFRKEGQNVTLSCEQNLNHDAMYWYRQDPGQGLRLIYYSQIVNDFQKGDIAEGYSVSREKKESFPLTVTSAQKNPTAFYLCASSIGLAGPTSTDTQYFGPGTRLTVL.

The rearrangement joins TRBV30 to TRBJ1-2, with D uncertain. Germline V lookup: CDR1 GTSNPN, CDR2 SVGIG (reference sequence). This CDR3 is 11 amino acids long. Trimming shortened V by 1 base and J by 8 bases, and 8 bases separated the two germline ends. CDR3 DNA: TGTGCCTGGAGTGCACACCGAGGCTACACCTTC. Translation: CAWSAHRGYTF. The full variable domain, its missing parts supplied by reference TRBV30 and TRBJ1-2, is SQTIHQWPATLVQPVGSPLSLECTVEGTSNPNLYWYRQAAGRGLQLLFYSVGIGQISSEVPQNLSASRPQDRQFILSSKKLLLSDSGFYLCAWSAHRGYTFGSGTRLTVV.

V gene TRBV5-4 combines with J gene TRBJ2-7, with 9 bases identical to TRBD2. The CDR3 is 13 amino acids. The ends lost 5 bases at V and 2 bases at J; junction bases unmatched: 2. CDR1 and CDR2 (germline): SGHNT, YYREEE (reference sequence). The DNA of the CDR3 is TGTGCCAGCAGTCCTAGCGGGACCTACGAGCAGTACTTC. Its translation is CASSPSGTYEQYF.

The chain employs TRBV4-1 and TRBJ2-7; 9 nucleotides align to TRBD1. V gave up 0 bases and J gave up 3 bases; unmatched junction bases: 12. CDR1 is MGHRA and CDR2 is YSYEKL in the germline V gene. The CDR3 totals 18 residues. The CDR3 coding sequence is TGCGCCAGCAGCCAAGATCAAAAGGGACAGGGTATATTCTACGAGCAGTACTTC. Translated, it gives CASSQDQKGQGIFYEQYF.

The chain uses TRBV5-1 and TRBJ2-3, with D maybe TRBD2 (6 bases). CDR3 length equals 15 residues. The V gene's germline CDR1 is SGHRS and CDR2 YFSETQ. Trimming cost V 6 bases and J 0 bases, with 14 bases left between them. CDR3 sequence (DNA): TGCGCCAGCAATCTGAGGGAGGATAGCACAGATACGCAGTATTTT. Its protein is CASNLREDSTDTQYF.

Here the CDR3 reads CASSLGGGSVETQYF. CDR3 sequence (DNA): TGTGCCAGCAGCTTAGGAGGCGGGAGTGTGGAGACCCAGTACTTC. The J gene is TRBJ2-5, the V gene TRBV7-9; 7 bases are shared with TRBD2. The CDR3 spans 15 residues. V lost 1 base, J lost 5 bases, and 7 bases stayed unmatched. In germline, CDR1 is SEHNR, CDR2 FQNEAQ (reference sequence).

Turning to this clone: Sequence at one end of the junction differs from germline and may be a read error. The chain joins TRBV5-1 to TRBJ2-7; the match to TRBD2 covers 14 bases. CDR3 size: 18 residues. Germline-derived CDR1 and CDR2 are SGHRS and YFSETQ. The CDR3 protein is CASRFSSQGLAGAYEQYF. CDR3 nucleotide sequence: TGCGCCAGCCGCTTTTCCTCTCAGGGACTAGCGGGAGCCTACGAGCAGTACTTC.

The rearrangement uses TRBV29-1 and TRBJ2-2, with D maybe TRBD2 (5 bases). The CDR3 extends over 14 amino acids. Germline assignment: CDR1 SQVTM and CDR2 ANQGSEA. CDR3 region: CSAVLRENTGELFF. CDR3 bases: TGCAGTGCCGTTTTACGGGAGAACACCGGGGAGCTGTTTTTT.

V usage is TRBV28 and J usage is TRBJ1-1; possible D gene TRBD1, 6 bases. The CDR3 is 14 amino acids. Trimming cost V 3 bases and J 7 bases, with 15 bases left between them. Germline V gene sequence: CDR1 MDHEN, CDR2 SYDVKM. CDR3 DNA: TGTGCCAGCAGTTTCTGGGGGCCCCAGGGTGAAGCTTTCTTT. Its protein product is CASSFWGPQGEAFF.

The V gene is TRBV7-2, the J gene TRBJ2-1; 7 bases are a match to TRBD2. Germline V gene data show CDR1 as SGHTA and CDR2 as FQGNSA. Trimming cost V 1 base and J 8 bases; bases outside gene matches: 5. The CDR3 is made up of 14 amino acids. The CDR3 reads CASSLVLAVDEQFF. The CDR3, as DNA: TGTGCCAGCAGCTTAGTCCTAGCGGTGGATGAGCAGTTCTTC.

Concerning this clone: Other nucleotide sequences in the sample specify the same CDR3. The J gene is TRBJ2-1, the V gene TRBV27; D uncertain. CDR1 and CDR2 from the germline V gene are MNHEY and SMNVEV (reference sequence). V was trimmed by 2 bases and J by 0 bases, leaving 8 bases between them. The CDR3 totals 15 residues. The CDR3 bases are TGTGCCAGCAGTTTAACCCCGAGCTCCTACAATGAGCAGTTCTTC. Protein sequence: CASSLTPSSYNEQFF.

J is TRBJ2-5 and V is TRBV9; the D gene is possibly TRBD2 (6 bases). V dropped 3 bases and J dropped 3 bases, with 15 bases sitting between them. Germline lookup yields CDR1 SGDLS and CDR2 YYNGEE. The CDR3 length is 15 residues. CDR3 nucleotides: TGTGCCAGCAGCGATACGGGACTGATGGAAGAGACCCAGTACTTC. It translates to CASSDTGLMEETQYF.

V usage is TRBV30 and J usage is TRBJ2-5; 11 nucleotides line up with TRBD2. Trimming at V came to 1 base and at J to 1 base, leaving 11 bases not matched to a gene. Germline V gene sequence: CDR1 GTSNPN, CDR2 SVGIG (reference sequence). The CDR3 runs to 18 residues. CDR3 DNA sequence: TGTGCCTGGAGTGGACCGACTAGCGGGAAGAGGAGCCAAGAGACCCAGTACTTC. Its translation: CAWSGPTSGKRSQETQYF.